This entry is about one TCR beta chain. A quantity of about 0.5 to 1 ug RNA underwent reverse transcription using random hexamers. TCRdb redid the calling of the immunoSEQ multiplex PCR reads with MiXCR, one entry per CDR3 protein. Found here are some 140,000 distinct CDR3 sequences, 80% to 85% of them singletons; the top ten hold around 0.49%. These data come from a study of CD8 T cells in Susac syndrome. Trimming shortened V by 6 bases and J by 5 bases, and 8 bases separated the two germline ends. The germline V gene encodes CDR1 LNHDA and CDR2 SQIVND (reference sequence). The CDR3 has 12 amino acids. TCR beta sequences were obtained from blood CD8+ and CD4+ T cells. Negative isolation yielded CD4+ and CD8+ T cells, and FACS enriched TEMRA cells.

The sequence came from a human donor with multiple sclerosis. The chain employs TRBV19 and TRBJ2-1; possibly TRBD1 for D (5 bases). Sequencing was done on a sample of CD8+ T cells from PBMCs. The CDR3 DNA reads TGTGCCAGTAGGGCAGGGAACAATGAGCAGTTCTTC. Translating it yields CASRAGNNEQFF.